The following is a T cell receptor beta chain sequence with its context. Only a few counts were recorded for this clonotype. Its recognized antigen is unknown. There are no base qualities to consult, and no much larger clone falls within one base. Set within a cohort of healthcare workers in London, UK, this nested case-control study involved weekly PCR testing of nasopharyngeal swabs along with blood sampling. Between 23 and 31 March 2020, the week of the UK lockdown, healthcare workers were enrolled and then followed up weekly for as long as 16 weeks. Library preparation was by 5' RACE. Sequencing was performed on a NextSeq 500. To correct for sequencing error and PCR bias, the TCR library protocol tagged individual cDNA molecules with unique molecular identifiers. Both TCR alpha and beta chains were sequenced, and tight co-correlation was observed between alpha and beta sequence abundances in each sample. The authors' analysis ran thus. V gene, J gene and CDR3 annotation of TCR sequences was performed with Decombinator V4. Expanded TCRs were defined as changing significantly between any two time points under a Poisson model with p below 0.0001. Abundances of TCRs were expressed as counts per million after normalisation to the total number of TCRs sequenced in each sample. TRAV1-2 paired with TRAJ12, TRAJ20 or TRAJ33 defined MAIT TCRs, while TRAV10 paired with TRAJ18 defined iNKT TCRs. VDJdb, accessed 1 November 2021, was searched for CMV, EBV and SARS-CoV-2 annotated TCRs, with TCRs annotated for multiple antigens excluded. The public reads were reanalyzed by TCRdb: fastp trimming at Q25, MiXCR alignment, in-frame beta chains only. Each CDR3 protein appears once, grouped with its most common genes and DNA. The V and J calls were determined by TCRdb, not by the authors. For this sample there are some 77,000 distinct CDR3 sequences; 10% to 15% appear just once. About a sixth of the sample comes from the top ten.

The sample belongs to a study of early T cells in non-severe SARS-CoV-2 infection (dated by TCRdb to the early 2020s). About the full investigation: TCR sequencing used bulk RNA from unsorted whole blood, so alpha and beta chains could not be paired.

For CDR1 and CDR2, the germline V gene lists MGHDK and SYGVNS. The V and J ends are trimmed by 1 base and 8 bases, leaving 9 bases between them. The CDR3 measures 13 amino acids from cysteine to phenylalanine. The sequence is cut down to CDR3 DNA, 39 bases in frame from base 1. The study at large found these results: Matching against VDJdb was skewed toward anti-spike CD8 responses, likely underestimated virus-specific expansions, and missed private and CD4 specificities.

This TCR derives from an adult who was a healthcare worker with PCR-confirmed SARS-CoV-2 infection or an uninfected control (not recorded which). The donor label of this sample is uncertain. The rearrangement joined TRBV25-1 to TRBJ2-1; no D segment can be confidently identified. The starting material was whole blood, obtained at baseline. The CDR3 has the sequence CASSEWSQDEQFF. The nucleotide sequence is TGTGCCAGCAGTGAATGGTCTCAGGATGAGCAGTTCTTC.